The rows below give T cell receptor beta chains drawn from one sample of a study of blood T cell repertoires in COVID-19. Assay used: immunoSEQ multiplex PCR; TCRdb lists only in-frame clones, some missing. The sample contains about 77,000 clones, roughly 90% of which appear only once. Sample: peripheral blood. The origin of the receptors is a woman older than 75 with active or convalescent COVID-19. CDR3s leave out the opening cysteine and the closing phenylalanine or tryptophan. Each record gives: J gene, V gene, CDR3 protein.

TRBJ2-7 | TRBV6-5 | ASSYAGTGGLHEQY
TRBJ1-5 | TRBV6-5 | ASEGQGSVRPQH
TRBJ2-1 | TRBV11-2 | ASSSPGTFQF
TRBJ2-3 | TRBV7-2 | ASSFRGATDTQY
TRBJ1-1 | TRBV19 | ASSSDRGHTEAF
TRBJ2-7 | TRBV27 | ASSLTGGFHEQY
TRBJ2-7 | TRBV5-1 | ASSLVPLAGVSSYEQY
TRBJ2-4 | TRBV4-1 | ASSQPRDRGNIQY
TRBJ1-4 | TRBV9 | ASSSQMRLNEKLF
TRBJ1-5 | TRBV6-1 | ASSESRDRSNQPQH
TRBJ1-3 | TRBV3-1/TRBV3-2 | ASSQGDRVAGNTIY
TRBJ1-1 | TRBV28 | ASSPSRLNTEAF
TRBJ2-3 | TRBV28 | ASSFMGRGGLDTQY
TRBJ1-1 | TRBV23-1 | ASSPQWRPRRTEAF
TRBJ1-3 | TRBV5-1 | ASSLGTAQSSGNTIY
TRBJ2-7 | TRBV4-3 | ASSQDSSGYEQY
TRBJ2-7 | TRBV6-6 | ASAKPGTGATYEQY
TRBJ1-4 | TRBV28 | ATQNEKLF
TRBJ2-7 | TRBV28 | ASSLSGGGIYEQY
TRBJ1-2 | TRBV6-5 | ASRDLYREGYT
TRBJ1-2 | TRBV11-2 | ASQQRGANYGYT
TRBJ2-5 | TRBV18 | ASSPPSSAGGSETQY
TRBJ2-2 | TRBV29-1 | SVGDTSGELF
TRBJ2-3 | TRBV6-2/TRBV6-3 | ASSHRPSGTLDTQY
TRBJ1-5 | TRBV19 | ASSKSPGQGRLLADELSNQPQH
TRBJ2-3 | TRBV3-1/TRBV3-2 | ASSQIRGLADTQY
TRBJ1-1 | TRBV11-3 | ASSLGGSATEAF
TRBJ1-2 | TRBV9 | ASSLGVAGAQGYGYT
TRBJ2-3 | TRBV7-9 | ASSLDRRGEPPSTDTQY
TRBJ1-2 | TRBV12-5 | ASGLVVGQALGYGYT
TRBJ2-7 | TRBV28 | ASTKVDRSSYEQY
TRBJ1-2 | TRBV6-1 | ASSESTGSGLDGYT
TRBJ2-1 | TRBV6-2/TRBV6-3 | ASSRIVGNEQF
TRBJ2-7 | TRBV3-1/TRBV3-2 | ASSPRRVPCGGTYEQY
TRBJ2-7 | TRBV4-1 | ASSQRGGVLQGEQY
TRBJ1-4 | TRBV12-3/TRBV12-4 | ASGDRVAEKLF
TRBJ1-2 | TRBV16 | ASTVGQANYGYT
TRBJ2-1 | TRBV7-9 | ASSLGGGEQF
TRBJ1-6 | TRBV25-1 | AIQGSSYNSPLH
TRBJ2-3 | TRBV7-6 | ASTLRTEYTDTQY
TRBJ2-7 | TRBV6-5 | ASSPRDSRVEQY
TRBJ1-2 | TRBV7-2 | ASSFTGGQGYT